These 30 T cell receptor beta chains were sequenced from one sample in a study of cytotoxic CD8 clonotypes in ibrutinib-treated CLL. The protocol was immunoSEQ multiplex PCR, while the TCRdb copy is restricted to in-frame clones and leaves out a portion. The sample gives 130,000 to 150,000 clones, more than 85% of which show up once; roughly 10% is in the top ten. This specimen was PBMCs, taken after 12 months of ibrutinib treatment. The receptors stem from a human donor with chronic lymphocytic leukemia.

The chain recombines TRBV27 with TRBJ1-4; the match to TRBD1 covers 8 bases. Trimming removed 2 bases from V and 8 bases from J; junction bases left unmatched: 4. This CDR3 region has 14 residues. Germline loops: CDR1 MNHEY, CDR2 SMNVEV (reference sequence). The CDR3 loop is CASSLRTGWEKLFF. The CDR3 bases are TGTGCCAGCAGTTTACGGACAGGGTGGGAAAAACTGTTTTTT.

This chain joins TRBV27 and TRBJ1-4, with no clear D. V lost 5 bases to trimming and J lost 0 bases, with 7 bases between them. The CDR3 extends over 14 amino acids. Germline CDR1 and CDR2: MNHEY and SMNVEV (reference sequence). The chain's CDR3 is CASSTVATNEKLFF. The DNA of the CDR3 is TGTGCCAGCAGTACGGTCGCAACTAATGAAAAACTGTTTTTT.

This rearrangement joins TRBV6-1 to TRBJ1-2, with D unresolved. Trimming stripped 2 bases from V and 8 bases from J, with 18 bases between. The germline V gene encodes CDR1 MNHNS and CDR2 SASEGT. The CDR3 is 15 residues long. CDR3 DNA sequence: TGTGCCAGCAGTGAACTGGCGGGCCCCTTGAGGGGCTACACCTTC. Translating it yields CASSELAGPLRGYTF.

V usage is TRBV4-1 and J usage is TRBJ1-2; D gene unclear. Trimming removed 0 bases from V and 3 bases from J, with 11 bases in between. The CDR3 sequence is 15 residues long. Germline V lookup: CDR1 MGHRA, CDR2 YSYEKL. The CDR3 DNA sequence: TGCGCCAGCAGCCAAGATAACAGCGGCGACTATGGCTACACCTTC. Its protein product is CASSQDNSGDYGYTF.

CDR3 residues: CASSYQSGDYGYTF. The DNA for the CDR3 is TGTGCCAGCAGTTATCAGTCGGGAGACTATGGCTACACCTTC. The chain employs TRBV6-5 and TRBJ1-2, with D uncertain. Germline lookup yields CDR1 MNHEY and CDR2 SVGAGI. This CDR3 is built from 14 residues. The ends were cut back, 3 bases at V and 3 bases at J, with 11 bases in the middle.

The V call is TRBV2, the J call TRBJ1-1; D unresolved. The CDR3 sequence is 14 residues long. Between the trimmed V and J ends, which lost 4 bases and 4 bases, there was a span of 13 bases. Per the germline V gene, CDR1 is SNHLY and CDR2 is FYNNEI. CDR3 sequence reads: CASSVGYVATEAFF. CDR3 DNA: TGTGCCAGCAGTGTTGGGTATGTTGCCACTGAAGCTTTCTTT. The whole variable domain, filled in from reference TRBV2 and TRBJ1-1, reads EPEVTQTPSHQVTQMGQEVILRCVPISNHLYFYWYRQILGQKVEFLVSFYNNEISEKSEIFDDQFSVERPDGSNFTLKIRSTKLEDSAMYFCASSVGYVATEAFFGQGTRLTVV.

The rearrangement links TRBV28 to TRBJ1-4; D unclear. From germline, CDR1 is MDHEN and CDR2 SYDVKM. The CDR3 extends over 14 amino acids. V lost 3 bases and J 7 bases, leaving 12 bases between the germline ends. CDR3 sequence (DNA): TGTGCCAGCAGTTTCCCGGGGTTGAGTGAAAAACTGTTTTTT. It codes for CASSFPGLSEKLFF.

The CDR3 spells CASSPSGMRVVTQYF. For the CDR3, the DNA is TGTGCCAGCAGCCCTAGCGGGATGCGTGTCGTGACCCAGTACTTC. The chain couples TRBV11-1 to TRBJ2-5; 9 nucleotides line up with TRBD2. J gave up 7 bases and V 5 bases, and 11 bases lay outside the gene matches. Per germline, CDR1 SGHAT and CDR2 FQDESV (reference sequence). The CDR3 contains 15 residues.

The chain's CDR3 is CASSQVRSSYNEQFF. CDR3 in DNA: TGCGCCAGCAGCCAAGTTCGGAGCTCCTACAATGAGCAGTTCTTC. The rearrangement joins TRBV4-3 to TRBJ2-1; D is uncertain. This CDR3 region has 15 residues. V was cut by 1 base and J by 0 bases, with 7 bases left in between. CDR1 and CDR2 (germline): LGHNA, YSLEER.

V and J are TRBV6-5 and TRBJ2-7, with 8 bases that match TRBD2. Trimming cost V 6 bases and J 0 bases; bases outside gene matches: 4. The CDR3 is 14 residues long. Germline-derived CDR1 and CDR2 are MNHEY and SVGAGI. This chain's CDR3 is CASRTGTSSYEQYF. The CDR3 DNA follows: TGTGCCAGCAGGACCGGGACTAGCTCCTACGAGCAGTACTTC.

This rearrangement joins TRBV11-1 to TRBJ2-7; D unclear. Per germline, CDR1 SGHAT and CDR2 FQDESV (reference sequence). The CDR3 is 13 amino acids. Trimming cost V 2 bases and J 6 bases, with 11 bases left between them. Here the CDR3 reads CASSLLSSTEQYF. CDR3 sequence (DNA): TGTGCCAGCAGCTTACTTTCGTCCACCGAGCAGTACTTC.

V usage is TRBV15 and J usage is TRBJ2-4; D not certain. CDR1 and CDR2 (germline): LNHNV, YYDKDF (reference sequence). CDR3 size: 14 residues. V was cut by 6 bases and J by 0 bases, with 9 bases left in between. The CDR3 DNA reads TGTGCCACCAGGGGCCAGCTAGCCAAAAACATTCAGTACTTC. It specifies CATRGQLAKNIQYF.

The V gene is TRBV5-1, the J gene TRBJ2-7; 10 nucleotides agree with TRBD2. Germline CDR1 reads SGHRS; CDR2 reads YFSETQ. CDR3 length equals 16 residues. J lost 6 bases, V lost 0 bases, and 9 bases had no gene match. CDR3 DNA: TGCGCCAGCAGCTTGGCCGCTAGCGGGGGATGGCGCGAGCAGTACTTC. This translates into CASSLAASGGWREQYF.

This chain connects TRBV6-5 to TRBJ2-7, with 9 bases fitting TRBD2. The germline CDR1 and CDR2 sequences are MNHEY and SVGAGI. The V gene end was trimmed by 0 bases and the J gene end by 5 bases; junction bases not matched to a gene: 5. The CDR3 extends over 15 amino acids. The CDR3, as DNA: TGTGCCAGCAGTTACTCGGCCGGGACTAGCAACGAGCAGTACTTC. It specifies CASSYSAGTSNEQYF.

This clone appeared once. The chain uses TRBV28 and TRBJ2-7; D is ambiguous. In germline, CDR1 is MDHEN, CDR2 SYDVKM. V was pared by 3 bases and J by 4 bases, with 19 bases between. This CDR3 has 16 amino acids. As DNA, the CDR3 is TGTGCCAGCAGTTTGGTCGGAAGGCCCCCGCAATACGAGCAGTACTTC. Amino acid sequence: CASSLVGRPPQYEQYF.

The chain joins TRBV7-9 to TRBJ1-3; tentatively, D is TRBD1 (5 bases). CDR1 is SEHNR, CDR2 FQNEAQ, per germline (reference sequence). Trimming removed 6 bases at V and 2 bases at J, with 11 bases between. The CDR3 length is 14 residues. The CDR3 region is CASRRTGPGNTIYF. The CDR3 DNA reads TGTGCCAGCAGACGAACAGGTCCTGGAAACACCATATATTTT.

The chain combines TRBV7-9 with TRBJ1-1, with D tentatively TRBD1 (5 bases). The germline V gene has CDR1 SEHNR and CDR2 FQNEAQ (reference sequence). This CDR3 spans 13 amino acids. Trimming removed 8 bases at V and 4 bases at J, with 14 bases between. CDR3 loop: CASLSGGGTEAFF. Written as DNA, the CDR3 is TGTGCCAGCCTGTCGGGGGGTGGCACTGAAGCTTTCTTT.

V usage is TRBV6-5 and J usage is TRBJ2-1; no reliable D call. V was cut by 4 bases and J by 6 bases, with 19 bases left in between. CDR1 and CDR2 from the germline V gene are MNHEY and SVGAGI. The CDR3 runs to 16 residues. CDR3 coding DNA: TGTGCCAGCAGTTCCCCCCCGAGGCTAAACTCCAATGAGCAGTTCTTC. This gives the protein CASSSPPRLNSNEQFF.

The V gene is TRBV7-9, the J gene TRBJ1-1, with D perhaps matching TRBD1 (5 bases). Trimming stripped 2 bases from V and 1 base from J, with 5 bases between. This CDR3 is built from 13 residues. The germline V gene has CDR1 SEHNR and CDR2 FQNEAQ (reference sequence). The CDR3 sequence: CASSLQGNTEAFF. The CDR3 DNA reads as TGTGCCAGCAGCTTACAGGGGAACACTGAAGCTTTCTTT. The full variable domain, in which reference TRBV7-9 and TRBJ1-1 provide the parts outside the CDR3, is DTGVSQNPRHKITKRGQNVTFRCDPISEHNRLYWYRQTLGQGPEFLTYFQNEAQLEKSRLLSDRFSAERPKGSFSTLEIQRTEQGDSAMYLCASSLQGNTEAFFGQGTRLTVV.

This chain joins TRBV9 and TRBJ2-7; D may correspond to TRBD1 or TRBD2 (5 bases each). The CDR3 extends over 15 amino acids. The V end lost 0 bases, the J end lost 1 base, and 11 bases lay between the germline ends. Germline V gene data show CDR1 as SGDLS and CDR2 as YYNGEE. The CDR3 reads CASSVGGAGSYEQYF. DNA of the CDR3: TGTGCCAGCAGCGTAGGGGGCGCGGGTTCCTACGAGCAGTACTTC.

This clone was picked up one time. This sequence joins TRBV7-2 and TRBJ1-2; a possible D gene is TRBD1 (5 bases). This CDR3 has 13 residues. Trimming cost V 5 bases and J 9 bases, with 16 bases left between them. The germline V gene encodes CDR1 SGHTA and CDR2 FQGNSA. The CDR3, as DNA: TGTGCCAGCAGCCCGGGACTTAATGAACGCTACACCTTC. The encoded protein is CASSPGLNERYTF.

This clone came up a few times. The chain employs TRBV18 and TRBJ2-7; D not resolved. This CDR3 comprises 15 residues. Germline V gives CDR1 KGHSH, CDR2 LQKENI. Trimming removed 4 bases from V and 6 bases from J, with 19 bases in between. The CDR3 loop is CASSRQGGGLPEQYF. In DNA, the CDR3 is TGTGCCAGCTCACGCCAAGGTGGCGGATTGCCCGAGCAGTACTTC. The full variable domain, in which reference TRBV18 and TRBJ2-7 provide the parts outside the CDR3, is NAGVMQNPRHLVRRRGQEARLRCSPMKGHSHVYWYRQLPEEGLKFMVYLQKENIIDESGMPKERFSAEFPKEGPSILRIQQVVRGDSAAYFCASSRQGGGLPEQYFGPGTRLTVT.

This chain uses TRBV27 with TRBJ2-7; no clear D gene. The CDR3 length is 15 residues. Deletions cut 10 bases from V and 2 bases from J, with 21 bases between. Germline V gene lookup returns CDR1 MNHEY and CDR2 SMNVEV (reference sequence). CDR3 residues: CAIKPSSGFAYEQYF. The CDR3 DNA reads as TGTGCCATCAAACCCAGTAGTGGTTTCGCCTACGAGCAGTACTTC.

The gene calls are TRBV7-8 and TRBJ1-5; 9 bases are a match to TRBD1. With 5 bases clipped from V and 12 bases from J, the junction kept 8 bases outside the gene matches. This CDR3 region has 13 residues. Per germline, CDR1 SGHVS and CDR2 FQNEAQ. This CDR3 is CASSRDRGSLQHF. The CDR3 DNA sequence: TGTGCCAGCAGCCGAGACAGGGGGTCCCTCCAGCATTTT. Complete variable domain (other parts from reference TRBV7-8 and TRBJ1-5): GAGVSQSPRYKVAKRGQDVALRCDPISGHVSLFWYQQALGQGPEFLTYFQNEAQLDKSGLPSDRFFAERPEGSVSTLKIQRTQQEDSAVYLCASSRDRGSLQHFGDGTRLSIL.

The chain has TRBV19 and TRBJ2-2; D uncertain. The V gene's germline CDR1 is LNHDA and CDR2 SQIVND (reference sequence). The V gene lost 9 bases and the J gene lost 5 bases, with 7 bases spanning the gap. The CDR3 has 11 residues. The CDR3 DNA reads TGTGCCAGCCGGCTAACCGGGGAGCTGTTTTTT. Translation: CASRLTGELFF.

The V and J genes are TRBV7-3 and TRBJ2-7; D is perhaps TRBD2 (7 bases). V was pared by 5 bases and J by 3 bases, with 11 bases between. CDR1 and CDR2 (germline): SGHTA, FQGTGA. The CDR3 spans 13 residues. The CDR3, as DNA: TGTGCCAGCAGCCAGGGAGGGGGCTACGAGCAGTACTTC. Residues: CASSQGGGYEQYF.

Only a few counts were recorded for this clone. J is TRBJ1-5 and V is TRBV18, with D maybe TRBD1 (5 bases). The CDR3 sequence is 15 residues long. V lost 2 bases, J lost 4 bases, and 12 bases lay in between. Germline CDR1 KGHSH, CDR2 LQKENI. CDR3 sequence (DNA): TGTGCCAGCTCACCAGGCAGGGAGGGGAATCAGCCCCAGCATTTT. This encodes CASSPGREGNQPQHF.

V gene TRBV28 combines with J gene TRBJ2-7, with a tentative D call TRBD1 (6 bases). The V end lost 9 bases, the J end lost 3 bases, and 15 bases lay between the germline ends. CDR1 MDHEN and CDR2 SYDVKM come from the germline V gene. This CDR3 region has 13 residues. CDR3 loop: CASQQGFLYEQYF. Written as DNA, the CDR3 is TGTGCCAGTCAACAGGGATTCCTCTACGAGCAGTACTTC.

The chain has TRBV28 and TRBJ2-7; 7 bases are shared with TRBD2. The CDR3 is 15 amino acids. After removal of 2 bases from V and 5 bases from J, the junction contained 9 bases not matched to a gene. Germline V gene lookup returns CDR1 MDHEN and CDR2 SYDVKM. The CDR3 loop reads CASSLGGVSRDEQYF. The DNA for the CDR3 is TGTGCCAGCAGTTTAGGGGGGGTATCTCGGGACGAGCAGTACTTC.

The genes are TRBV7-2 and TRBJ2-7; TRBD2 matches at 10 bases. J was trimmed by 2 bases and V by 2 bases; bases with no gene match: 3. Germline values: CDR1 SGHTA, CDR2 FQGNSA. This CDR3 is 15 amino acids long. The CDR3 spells CASSLSSGGAYEQYF. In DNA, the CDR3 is TGTGCCAGCAGCTTATCTAGCGGGGGAGCCTACGAGCAGTACTTC.